This TCR beta chain was identified during a study of T-cell memory formation after mild COVID-19. With 5 bases removed from V and 3 bases from J, the gap between germline ends came to 16 bases. Germline CDR1 reads MNHNY; CDR2 reads SVGAGI (reference sequence). This CDR3 is built from 15 residues. Each CDR3 protein gets one entry after TCRdb re-called the 5' RACE reads with MiXCR. The sample includes approximately 290,000 distinct CDR3 sequences, approximately 20% of them seen just once. This TCR derives from a man younger than 30 who had mild COVID-19 (a few samples of this study predate the infection). Cell type and time point are not known. This chain links TRBV6-6 with TRBJ1-2; perhaps TRBD1 as D (5 bases). The specimen sequenced was PBMCs or a T cell subset sorted from them (not recorded which). CDR3 DNA: TGTGCCAGCAGTCGCAGTGTGGGGCTAGACTATGGCTACACCTTC. It translates to CASSRSVGLDYGYTF.